Presented here are 22 T cell receptor beta chains from one specimen sequenced in a study of blood T cells in healthy people across ages. A second 7 to 11 cycle PCR used barcoded and J-beta primers. TCRdb ran MiXCR on the 5' RACE reads and lists one entry per CDR3 protein. The data contain 1.5 million to 2 million distinct CDR3 sequences, under 30% of them singletons. The sample comprised blood. The receptors shown here come from a woman aged 25 to 45 in good health.

The sample holds many counts of this clonotype. The chain has TRBV9 and TRBJ2-1, with 8 nucleotides matching TRBD1. Germline V lookup: CDR1 SGDLS, CDR2 YYNGEE. The ends lost 4 bases at V and 8 bases at J; junction bases unmatched: 14. CDR3 length: 16 residues. The DNA for the CDR3 is TGTGCCAGCAGCTCAGTAACGACAGGGGTGATTGATGAGCAGTTCTTC. Amino acids: CASSSVTTGVIDEQFF.

This clonotype was picked up a small number of times. V gene TRBV3-1 combines with J gene TRBJ2-7; no clear D. CDR3 length: 12 residues. Germline V lookup: CDR1 LGHDT, CDR2 YNNKEL (reference sequence). V gave up 2 bases and J gave up 6 bases, with 8 bases separating them. Written as DNA, the CDR3 is TGTGCCAGCAGCCAAAGTCGGAGCGAGCAGTACTTC. It encodes CASSQSRSEQYF.

The chain carries TRBV12-3 or TRBV12-4 and TRBJ2-7; D assignment may be TRBD1 or TRBD2 (5 bases each). The CDR3 totals 16 residues. Trimming took off 3 bases at V and 8 bases at J, with 23 bases between the two ends. CDR3 amino acids: CASSFFQWDRRMKQYF. As DNA, the CDR3 is TGTGCCAGCAGTTTCTTTCAGTGGGACCGCCGCATGAAGCAGTACTTC.

This clonotype appeared many times. The chain is built from TRBV28 and TRBJ2-5; 7 nucleotides match TRBD2. Germline CDR1 and CDR2: MDHEN and SYDVKM. This CDR3 comprises 15 residues. J gave up 3 bases and V 9 bases, and 13 bases lay outside the gene matches. CDR3 sequence: CASFTRGEGEETQYF. The CDR3, as DNA: TGTGCCAGTTTCACCCGGGGGGAAGGTGAAGAGACCCAGTACTTC.

In regard to this clonotype: A junction end diverges from the germline sequence, so it may reflect a read error. The chain uses TRBV9 and TRBJ2-3; TRBD2 matches 8 bases. This CDR3 spans 16 amino acids. CDR1 SGDLS and CDR2 YYNGEE come from the germline V gene. Here the CDR3 DNA reads TGTGCCAGCAGCGCCCATAGCGGGGCGAACACAGATACGCAGGATTTT. Protein product: CASSAHSGANTDTQDF.

This clonotype was detected a few times. CDR3 sequence reads: CSASGSHTQYF. DNA of the CDR3: TGCAGTGCCAGTGGGTCCCATACGCAGTATTTT. This chain links TRBV20-1 with TRBJ2-3; the D is unclear. In germline, CDR1 is DFQATT, CDR2 SNEGSKA (reference sequence). Trimming pared 6 bases from V and 7 bases from J, leaving 11 bases between. The CDR3 is 11 residues long.

The gene calls are TRBV7-3 and TRBJ1-6; tentatively, D is TRBD1 (6 bases). V was trimmed by 6 bases and J by 0 bases, leaving 9 bases between them. CDR1 and CDR2 (germline): SGHTA, FQGTGA. The CDR3 has 15 residues. CDR3 amino acids: CASSQGLSYNSPLHF. The DNA of the CDR3 is TGTGCCAGCAGTCAGGGGCTCTCCTATAATTCACCCCTCCACTTT.

This clonotype was detected a few times. This chain uses TRBV2 with TRBJ2-4, with a weak D call TRBD2 (6 bases). Trimming left V 10 bases short and J 4 bases short, with 14 bases between. The germline V gene encodes CDR1 SNHLY and CDR2 FYNNEI. The CDR3 has 13 residues. The chain's CDR3 is CATETAGKNIQYF. CDR3 in DNA: TGTGCCACCGAGACTGCGGGGAAAAACATTCAGTACTTC.

This clonotype was counted between two and nine times. The rearrangement joins TRBV11-3 to TRBJ2-1, with D possibly matching TRBD1 (5 bases). The ends were cut back, 1 base at V and 0 bases at J, with 16 bases in the middle. The germline V gene has CDR1 SGHNT and CDR2 YENEEA. This CDR3 has 18 residues. This chain's CDR3 is CASSLGELGAVSYNEQFF. In DNA form, the CDR3 reads TGTGCCAGCAGCTTAGGGGAATTAGGGGCGGTCTCCTACAATGAGCAGTTCTTC.

This rearrangement joins TRBV12-3 or TRBV12-4 to TRBJ2-3, with a weak D call TRBD1 (5 bases). CDR3 length: 14 amino acids. V lost 0 bases and J lost 4, with 8 bases in between. The CDR3: CASSLAEGADTQYF. The CDR3 bases are TGTGCCAGCAGTTTAGCGGAAGGGGCAGATACGCAGTATTTT.

As to this clonotype: A much more abundant neighbour one base away suggests this may be a read error. The rearrangement links TRBV20-1 to TRBJ2-3; D gene unclear. This CDR3 is built from 14 residues. Germline CDR1 DFQATT, CDR2 SNEGSKA (reference sequence). V lost 0 bases to trimming and J lost 4 bases, with 11 bases between them. The CDR3, as DNA: TGCAGTGCTAGAGATCCCAGCACCTCAGATACGCAGTATTTT. Translation gives CSARDPSTSDTQYF.

The genes are TRBV20-1 and TRBJ1-1; 7 nucleotides agree with TRBD1. This CDR3 spans 15 amino acids. Germline lookup yields CDR1 DFQATT and CDR2 SNEGSKA (reference sequence). Germline trimming cut 1 base from V and 3 bases from J; bases unmatched to any gene: 8. The CDR3 loop reads CSARGHRGEDTEAFF. In DNA form, the CDR3 reads TGCAGTGCTAGAGGGCACAGGGGAGAGGACACTGAAGCTTTCTTT.

This clonotype was seen repeatedly, ten times or more. The V and J genes are TRBV20-1 and TRBJ2-7, with TRBD1 matching over 9 bases. The CDR3 totals 13 residues. With V trimmed by 6 bases and J by 3 bases, 6 bases remained unmatched. Germline CDR1 reads DFQATT; CDR2 reads SNEGSKA (reference sequence). The CDR3 bases are TGCAGTGCCAGACAGGGGGGGGACTACGAGCAGTACTTC. The encoded protein is CSARQGGDYEQYF.

This clonotype was found a few times. V usage is TRBV12-3 or TRBV12-4 and J usage is TRBJ1-5; the match to TRBD1 covers 11 bases. V shed 0 bases and J 6 bases; nucleotides not matched to a gene: 7. This CDR3 comprises 17 residues. This CDR3 reads CASSLAGTGGSSQPQHF. The CDR3 DNA sequence: TGTGCCAGCAGTTTAGCCGGGACAGGGGGAAGTAGTCAGCCCCAGCATTTT.

This clonotype was counted only a few times. The chain is built from TRBV24-1 and TRBJ2-4, with a tentative D call TRBD1 (5 bases). The CDR3 is 14 amino acids. Germline CDR1 reads KGHDR; CDR2 reads SFDVKD. V gave up 2 bases and J gave up 8 bases, with 12 bases separating them. The CDR3 is CATSDSSGADIQYF. As DNA, the CDR3 is TGTGCCACCAGTGATTCCAGTGGGGCCGACATTCAGTACTTC.

In the case of this clonotype: A read error is likely, as this CDR3 ends without the conserved phenylalanine or tryptophan. CDR3 protein: CASSLETELTC. DNA of the CDR3: TGCGCCAGCAGCTTGGAGACTGAGCTGACTTGC. The chain couples TRBV5-1 to TRBJ2-6; D gene ambiguous. V lost 0 bases, J lost 16 bases, and 8 bases lay in between. In germline, CDR1 is SGHRS, CDR2 YFSETQ. The CDR3 sequence is 11 residues long.

Details on this clonotype: A junction end diverges from the germline sequence, so it may reflect a read error. The genes are TRBV7-2 and TRBJ1-5; no clear D. This CDR3 spans 13 amino acids. CDR1 is SGHTA, CDR2 FQGNSA, per germline. The CDR3 loop reads CASSLGTQQPRHF. The CDR3 nucleotides are TGTGCCAGCAGCTTAGGGACCCAACAGCCCCGGCATTTT. The full variable domain, in which reference TRBV7-2 and TRBJ1-5 provide the parts outside the CDR3, is GAGVSQSPSNKVTEKGKDVELRCDPISGHTALYWYRQSLGQGLEFLIYFQGNSAPDKSGLPSDRFSAERTGGSVSTLTIQRTQQEDSAVYLCASSLGTQQPRHFGDGTRLSIL.

The gene calls are TRBV7-9 and TRBJ1-2, with D uncertain. Germline assignment: CDR1 SEHNR and CDR2 FQNEAQ (reference sequence). The V and J ends lost 4 bases and 0 bases respectively, with 9 bases between them. The CDR3 has 14 residues. This CDR3 is CASSCVGTNYGYTF. CDR3 DNA sequence: TGTGCCAGCAGCTGTGTGGGCACTAACTATGGCTACACCTTC.

The chain uses TRBV29-1 and TRBJ2-2, with no clear D. Germline V CDR1 and CDR2: SQVTM, ANQGSEA. The CDR3 runs to 13 residues. With 4 bases removed from V and 0 bases from J, the gap between germline ends came to 6 bases. The CDR3 reads CSVVLTNTGELFF. In DNA form, the CDR3 reads TGCAGCGTTGTACTGACGAACACCGGGGAGCTGTTTTTT.

This clonotype appeared many times. The genes are TRBV5-5 and TRBJ2-7; TRBD1 or TRBD2 may be the D gene (5 bases each). Germline V gene data show CDR1 as SGHKS and CDR2 as YYEKEE (reference sequence). This CDR3 has 14 amino acids. V was shortened by 2 bases and J by 0 bases, with 9 bases between the two germline ends. The CDR3 spells CASSFGDASYEQYF. In DNA, the CDR3 is TGTGCCAGCAGCTTTGGGGACGCCTCCTACGAGCAGTACTTC.

This clonotype was seen only a few times. The CDR3 DNA sequence: TGCGCCAGCAGGTCCGACACCCAGGCCCTCCACTTT. It is translated as CASRSDTQALHF. V usage is TRBV5-1 and J usage is TRBJ1-6; D is ambiguous. The germline V gene encodes CDR1 SGHRS and CDR2 YFSETQ. The V end was cut by 5 bases, the J end by 14 bases, with 14 bases between. The CDR3 loop spans 12 amino acids.

This clonotype was seen a handful of times. The rearrangement uses TRBV4-1 and TRBJ2-5; tentatively, D is TRBD1 (5 bases). Germline CDR1 and CDR2: MGHRA and YSYEKL. Deletions cut 1 base from V and 5 bases from J, with 11 bases between. CDR3 length equals 14 residues. DNA for the CDR3: TGCGCCAGCAGCCAAGGCCGGCAGGGTGAGACCCAGTACTTC. This sequence encodes CASSQGRQGETQYF.